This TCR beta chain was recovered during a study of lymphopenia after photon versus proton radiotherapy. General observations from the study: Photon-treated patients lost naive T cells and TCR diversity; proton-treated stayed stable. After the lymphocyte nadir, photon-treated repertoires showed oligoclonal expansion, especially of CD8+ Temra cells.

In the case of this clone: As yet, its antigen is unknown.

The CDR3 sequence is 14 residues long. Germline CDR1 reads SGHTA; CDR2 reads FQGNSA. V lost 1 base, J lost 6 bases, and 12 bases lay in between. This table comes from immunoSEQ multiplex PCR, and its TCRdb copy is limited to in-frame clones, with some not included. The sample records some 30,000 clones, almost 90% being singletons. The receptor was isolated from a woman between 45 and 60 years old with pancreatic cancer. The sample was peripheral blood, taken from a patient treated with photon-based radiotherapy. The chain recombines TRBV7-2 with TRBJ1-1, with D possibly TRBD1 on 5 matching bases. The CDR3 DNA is TGTGCCAGCAGCTTAGAGACGGGACGGGCTGAAGCTTTCTTT. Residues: CASSLETGRAEAFF.